This T cell receptor (beta chain) was captured by sequencing in a study of T cells in Graves' hyperthyroidism and ophthalmopathy. As for this clonotype: The antigen is unknown.

Findings and limits, study-wide: Ophthalmopathy prediction by the model preceded onset by a median approximately six months. Most thyroid clonotypes with frequency above 0.001 were detected in blood.

For the diagnoses, clinical symptoms, serum thyroxine and TRAb, thyroid ultrasound and orbital computed tomography were used. Isolation of PBMCs was performed on about 10 ml fresh peripheral blood. It was RNA transcripts that yielded the amplified TCR beta CDR3 regions. A first-round RT-PCR of the TCR CDR3 used the HTBI primer set. Each CDR3 protein is one row after TCRdb ran MiXCR on the multiplex PCR reads. The sample includes about 250,000 distinct CDR3 sequences, roughly 22% of them seen just once. Trimming took off 1 base at V and 0 bases at J, with 10 bases between the two ends. CDR3 length: 15 amino acids.

The clonotype originates from a man aged 25 to 40 with Graves' ophthalmopathy. The genes are TRBV12-3 or TRBV12-4 and TRBJ2-7; D call uncertain. Sequencing used blood. The CDR3 loop reads CASSLEDGYSYEQYF. DNA for the CDR3: TGTGCCAGCAGTTTAGAGGACGGATACTCCTACGAGCAGTACTTC.